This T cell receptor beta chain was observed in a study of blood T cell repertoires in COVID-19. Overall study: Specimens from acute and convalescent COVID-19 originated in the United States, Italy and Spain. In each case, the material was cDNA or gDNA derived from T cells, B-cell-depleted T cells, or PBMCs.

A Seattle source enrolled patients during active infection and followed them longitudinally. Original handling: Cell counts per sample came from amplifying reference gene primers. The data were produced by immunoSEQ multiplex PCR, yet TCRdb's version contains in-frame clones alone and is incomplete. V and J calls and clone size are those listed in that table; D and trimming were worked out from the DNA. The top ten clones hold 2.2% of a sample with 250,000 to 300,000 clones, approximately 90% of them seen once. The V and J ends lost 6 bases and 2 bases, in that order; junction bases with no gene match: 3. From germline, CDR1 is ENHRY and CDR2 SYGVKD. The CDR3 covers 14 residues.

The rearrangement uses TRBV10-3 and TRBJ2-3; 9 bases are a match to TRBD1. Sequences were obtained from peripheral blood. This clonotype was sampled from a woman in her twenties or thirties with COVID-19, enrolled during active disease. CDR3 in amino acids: CAIRDRGDTDTQYF. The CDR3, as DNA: TGTGCCATCAGAGACAGGGGGGACACAGATACGCAGTATTTT.